The clone carrying this T cell receptor beta chain was observed a single time. This entry comes from a study of blood T cell repertoires in COVID-19. Germline V gene data show CDR1 as SGHDT and CDR2 as YYEEEE. Trimming cost V 4 bases and J 6 bases, with 23 bases left between them. There are 18 residues in the CDR3. Sequencing was performed with immunoSEQ multiplex PCR; in TCRdb, only in-frame clones are kept and a portion is missing. The table records about half a million clones, more than 85% of them present only once. The sequenced material came from PBMCs or T cells enriched from blood (not recorded which). This chain uses TRBV5-6 with TRBJ1-6; possible D gene TRBD1, 5 bases. This receptor was obtained from a woman aged 55 to 70 who had recovered from COVID-19. The CDR3 loop reads CASSKFGSGGVGNSPLHF. In nucleotides, the CDR3 is TGTGCCAGCAGCAAGTTCGGGAGCGGGGGAGTAGGTAATTCACCCCTCCACTTT.